These T cell receptor beta chains were read from a single sample in a study of human T cells and chemical hapten exposure. In TCRdb, the RACE reads were re-called with MiXCR into one record per CDR3 protein. Among a few hundred thousand distinct CDR3 sequences, around 5% were seen once, and the ten largest hold over 6.5%. The specimen was whole blood, collected in connection with sensitization to the hapten diphenylcyclopropenone (DPC). All receptors come from a woman aged 18-29 years with alopecia areata. Some clones in this sample may be carry-over from other donors' samples. The conserved cysteine and the conserved F or W are not part of the CDR3 here.

V gene: TRBV7-2; CDR3 length: 12; J gene: TRBJ1-3; CDR3 protein: ASTLSSSGNTIY
V gene: TRBV12-5; CDR3 length: 13; J gene: TRBJ2-7; CDR3 protein: ASAILGDRPYEQY
V gene: TRBV5-1; CDR3 length: 12; J gene: TRBJ1-2; CDR3 protein: ASSRDRGSYGYT
V gene: TRBV29-1; CDR3 length: 11; J gene: TRBJ1-1; CDR3 protein: SVLGEGGTEAF
V gene: TRBV14; CDR3 length: 15; J gene: TRBJ1-4; CDR3 protein: ASSQRPPGQGNEKLF
V gene: TRBV4-1; CDR3 length: 12; J gene: TRBJ2-5; CDR3 protein: ASSQDALGETQY
V gene: TRBV10-3; CDR3 length: 14; J gene: TRBJ2-3; CDR3 protein: AISSGLAGAQDTQY
V gene: TRBV7-9; CDR3 length: 13; J gene: TRBJ1-6; CDR3 protein: ASTLGTGGSSPLH
V gene: TRBV20-1; CDR3 length: 12; J gene: TRBJ1-5; CDR3 protein: SASLGRGNQPQH
V gene: TRBV7-2; CDR3 length: 12; J gene: TRBJ1-1; CDR3 protein: ASRPGPLNTEAF